Listed here are 27 T cell receptor beta chains from one sample, sequenced in a study of cytomegalovirus exposure and HLA in healthy donors. The primer mix had 60 Vbeta and 13 Jbeta primers. Clones were read by immunoSEQ multiplex PCR, and TCRdb kept only the in-frame ones, dropping some. The sample has about 150,000 clones, roughly 80% seen once; the top ten hold almost 2.5%. The sequenced sample was PBMCs. These receptor sequences come from a boy between 2 and 10 years old in good health and CMV-seronegative.

This clone was found a few times. The chain has TRBV5-5 and TRBJ2-5; tentative D call: TRBD1 (6 bases). Matching the DNA end better, TRBJ2-7 makes the J call doubtful. The CDR3 has 14 residues. The germline V gene encodes CDR1 SGHKS and CDR2 YYEKEE (reference sequence). The CDR3 bases are TGTGCCAGCAGAAACCCGGGCAGGGGTTACGAGCAGTACTTC. As protein: CASRNPGRGYEQYF.

The chain uses TRBV7-2 and TRBJ1-5; D not resolved. CDR1 and CDR2 (germline): SGHTA, FQGNSA. Trimming pared 6 bases from V and 1 base from J, leaving 10 bases between. CDR3 length equals 14 residues. CDR3 bases: TGTGCCAGCAGTTACTTCGTAAGCAATCAGCCCCAGCATTTT. Translated, it gives CASSYFVSNQPQHF.

The DNA for the CDR3 is TGTGCCAGCACTCGGACAGGGAGCTCCTACGAGCAGTACTTC. Translation: CASTRTGSSYEQYF. The V gene is TRBV6-5, the J gene TRBJ2-7; 8 nucleotides match TRBD1. This CDR3 contains 14 residues. V lost 7 bases to trimming and J lost 0 bases; unmatched junction nucleotides: 5. Germline CDR1 MNHEY, CDR2 SVGAGI.

The chain carries TRBV10-1 and TRBJ2-1; 8 bases align to TRBD1. Trimming removed 6 bases from V and 6 bases from J; junction bases left unmatched: 13. There are 16 residues in the CDR3. Germline loops: CDR1 WNHNN, CDR2 SYGVQD (reference sequence). The CDR3 is CASSLHQGALGNEQFF. The CDR3 bases are TGCGCCAGCAGCCTACACCAGGGGGCGCTGGGCAATGAGCAGTTCTTC.

This chain uses TRBV28 with TRBJ2-4; TRBD1 matches at 10 bases. CDR1 and CDR2 (germline): MDHEN, SYDVKM. J lost 4 bases, V lost 0 bases, and 0 bases had no gene match. The CDR3 runs 15 residues. Here the CDR3 reads CASSLWDRGKNIQYF. In DNA form, the CDR3 reads TGTGCCAGCAGTTTATGGGACAGGGGGAAAAACATTCAGTACTTC.

V usage is TRBV5-4 and J usage is TRBJ2-3, with TRBD2 matching over 11 bases. The CDR3 sequence is 15 residues long. V was pared by 2 bases and J by 3 bases, with 2 bases of the junction left unmatched. Germline V lookup: CDR1 SGHNT, CDR2 YYREEE (reference sequence). The CDR3 here is CASSFGTSGTDTQYF. The DNA of the CDR3 is TGTGCCAGCAGCTTCGGGACTAGCGGAACAGATACGCAGTATTTT.

The genes are TRBV11-2 and TRBJ1-1, with a weak D call TRBD1 (6 bases). Germline CDR1 reads SGHAT; CDR2 reads FQNNGV. The V gene lost 5 bases and the J gene lost 6 bases, with 19 bases spanning the gap. This CDR3 comprises 15 residues. CDR3 residues: CASSVIAGWGPEAFF. CDR3 DNA: TGTGCCAGCAGCGTAATCGCAGGGTGGGGGCCTGAAGCTTTCTTT. Together with reference TRBV11-2 and TRBJ1-1, the CDR3 gives the full variable domain: EAGVAQSPRYKIIEKRQSVAFWCNPISGHATLYWYQQILGQGPKLLIQFQNNGVVDDSQLPKDRFSAERLKGVDSTLKIQPAKLEDSAVYLCASSVIAGWGPEAFFGQGTRLTVV.

Comment on this clone: The junction departs from germline at one end; a sequencing error may be responsible. The identical CDR3 is also encoded by other nucleotide sequences in the sample. The V gene is TRBV2, the J gene TRBJ1-6, with TRBD1 as a possible D gene (5 bases). CDR1 and CDR2 (germline): SNHLY, FYNNEI. This CDR3 contains 18 residues. The chain's CDR3 is CASSETYHDSSYNSPLHF. The CDR3 DNA sequence: TGTGCCAGCAGTGAGACCTACCATGACAGTTCCTATAATTCGCCCCTCCACTTT.

The gene calls are TRBV27 and TRBJ1-2; a possible D gene is TRBD1 (6 bases). Germline values: CDR1 MNHEY, CDR2 SMNVEV (reference sequence). The V and J ends lost 5 bases and 5 bases respectively, with 15 bases between them. The CDR3 runs 14 residues. CDR3 DNA sequence: TGTGCCAGCAGTCCTCCGAACAGGGCTTATGGCTACACCTTC. As protein: CASSPPNRAYGYTF.

J is TRBJ2-1 and V is TRBV7-6; TRBD1 agrees at 11 bases. The CDR3 sequence is 16 residues long. V dropped 3 bases and J dropped 6; count of bases not matched to a gene: 7. The germline CDR1 and CDR2 sequences are SGHVS and FNYEAQ. The CDR3 bases are TGTGCCAGCAGCTTGCAGCACGGGACAGGGGGCAATGAGCAGTTCTTC. Amino acids: CASSLQHGTGGNEQFF.

The CDR3 region has the DNA TGTGCCAGCAGCTTAGAACAGGGGCGAGAAAAACTGTTTTTT. Translated, it gives CASSLEQGREKLFF. V and J are TRBV13 and TRBJ1-4; TRBD1 matches at 7 bases. Germline V gene data show CDR1 as PRHDT and CDR2 as FYEKMQ (reference sequence). J lost 8 bases, V lost 1 base, and 4 bases had no gene match. The CDR3 has 14 amino acids.

CDR3 DNA sequence: TGCAGCGTTGCCAGCAGACACACAGATACGCAGTATTTT. It translates to CSVASRHTDTQYF. This chain joins TRBV29-1 and TRBJ2-3, with no clear D. The V gene's germline CDR1 is SQVTM and CDR2 ANQGSEA. The CDR3 runs to 13 residues. Trimming took 4 bases from V and 2 from J, leaving 10 bases between them.

V gene TRBV5-5 combines with J gene TRBJ1-2; possible D gene TRBD1, 5 bases. The CDR3 extends over 15 amino acids. V was pared by 4 bases and J by 4 bases, with 17 bases between. Germline loops: CDR1 SGHKS, CDR2 YYEKEE (reference sequence). CDR3 sequence: CASSRTPGGVYGYTF. The CDR3 bases are TGTGCCAGCAGCCGGACCCCGGGGGGAGTCTATGGCTACACCTTC.

The genes are TRBV6-1 and TRBJ2-7; perhaps TRBD2 as D (5 bases). The CDR3 sequence is 16 residues long. V was pared by 0 bases and J by 0 bases, with 12 bases between. Germline values: CDR1 MNHNS, CDR2 SASEGT. CDR3 nucleotide sequence: TGTGCCAGCAGTGAAGCGGGCGGGTCCCGCTCCTACGAGCAGTACTTC. This translates into CASSEAGGSRSYEQYF.

In its sample, this clone was seen once. This sequence joins TRBV11-3 and TRBJ2-7, with 8 bases identical to TRBD1. After removal of 5 bases from V and 3 bases from J, the junction contained 3 bases not matched to a gene. The CDR3 is 13 residues long. The germline V gene encodes CDR1 SGHNT and CDR2 YENEEA. CDR3 nucleotide sequence: TGTGCCAGCAGCAGACAGGGGCGCTACGAGCAGTACTTC. It codes for CASSRQGRYEQYF.

This clone was recorded once. The chain combines TRBV14 with TRBJ1-3; D is uncertain. V lost 0 bases, J lost 0 bases, and 9 bases lay in between. The germline V gene has CDR1 SGHDN and CDR2 FVKESK. The CDR3 loop spans 16 amino acids. CDR3 sequence: CASSQDLASSGNTIYF. The DNA of the CDR3 is TGTGCCAGCAGCCAAGATCTTGCCAGCTCTGGAAACACCATATATTTT.

This clone has ten or more counts. This is likely an artifact of a read error, given a far larger clone one base away. CDR3 sequence reads: CASSLTRGMNEQYF. In DNA, the CDR3 is TGCGCCAGCAGCTTGACCAGGGGGATGAACGAGCAGTACTTC. J is TRBJ2-7 and V is TRBV5-1; 7 bases are a match to TRBD1. V lost 1 base, J lost 5 bases, and 6 bases stayed unmatched. The CDR3 length is 14 residues. Germline V CDR1 and CDR2: SGHRS, YFSETQ.

The V gene is TRBV25-1, the J gene TRBJ2-5, with D possibly TRBD2 on 5 matching bases. V lost 2 bases, J lost 5 bases, and 24 bases lay in between. The germline CDR1 and CDR2 sequences are MGHDK and SYGVNS. The CDR3 sequence is 18 residues long. The CDR3 here is CASSERHLMHSGGETQYF. The CDR3 DNA follows: TGTGCCAGCAGTGAAAGGCACCTAATGCACTCCGGCGGGGAGACCCAGTACTTC.

This sequence joins TRBV5-1 and TRBJ2-7, with 13 bases fitting TRBD2. Germline V CDR1 and CDR2: SGHRS, YFSETQ. This CDR3 region has 17 residues. With 7 bases clipped from V and 4 bases from J, the junction kept 14 bases outside the gene matches. CDR3 coding DNA: TGCGCCAGCTCCGAGGGACTAGCGGGAACAGGGATATACGAGCAGTACTTC. Protein: CASSEGLAGTGIYEQYF.

J is TRBJ2-7 and V is TRBV28, with 7 positions matching TRBD2. CDR1 and CDR2 from the germline V gene are MDHEN and SYDVKM. The V segment lost 2 bases and the J segment 1 base; nucleotides outside the gene matches: 5. This CDR3 has 15 amino acids. The CDR3 is CASSLPTSASYEQYF. For the CDR3, the DNA is TGTGCCAGCAGTTTACCCACTAGCGCATCCTACGAGCAGTACTTC.

This chain connects TRBV2 to TRBJ1-6, with D possibly matching TRBD1 (5 bases). This CDR3 region has 14 residues. Germline assignment: CDR1 SNHLY and CDR2 FYNNEI. Trimming stripped 4 bases from V and 12 bases from J, with 16 bases between. CDR3 region: CASSALSGGEPLHF. The CDR3 DNA is TGTGCCAGCAGTGCCCTGTCCGGGGGGGAACCCCTCCACTTT.

The V and J genes are TRBV5-1 and TRBJ1-1, with 8 bases fitting TRBD1. CDR1 and CDR2 (germline): SGHRS, YFSETQ. The CDR3 contains 14 residues. J lost 6 bases, V lost 3 bases, and 7 bases had no gene match. DNA for the CDR3: TGCGCCAGCAGCTCGGAAGGACAGGGAGCTGAAGCTTTCTTT. Protein: CASSSEGQGAEAFF.

CDR3 bases: TGTGCAAGTCGCCCACGGGGGATCCAAGAGACCCAGTACTTC. Translation gives CASRPRGIQETQYF. The V call is TRBV12-2, the J call TRBJ2-5; the listed D gene, TRBD2, was not tested against the DNA. TRBV12-2 is noted as a pseudogene. The CDR3 length is 14 residues.

J is TRBJ2-7 and V is TRBV28; 9 nucleotides match TRBD2. This CDR3 is built from 13 residues. Germline V gives CDR1 MDHEN, CDR2 SYDVKM. V gave up 3 bases and J gave up 3 bases; unmatched junction bases: 0. This CDR3 reads CASSFSGSYEQYF. CDR3 in DNA: TGTGCCAGCAGTTTTAGCGGGAGCTACGAGCAGTACTTC.

V and J are TRBV6-5 and TRBJ2-5, with TRBD2 matching 10 bases. This CDR3 is built from 15 residues. Unmatched junction bases numbered 9, after V lost 0 bases and J lost 11 bases. CDR1 is MNHEY, CDR2 SVGAGI, per germline. The CDR3 DNA reads as TGTGCCAGCAGTTACTCGCCTAGCGGGAGCAGCGCGCAGTACTTC. This encodes CASSYSPSGSSAQYF.

The chain uses TRBV7-3 and TRBJ2-1; the D gene is possibly TRBD2 (6 bases). V was cut by 2 bases and J by 4 bases, with 15 bases left in between. There are 16 residues in the CDR3. The germline V gene encodes CDR1 SGHTA and CDR2 FQGTGA. The CDR3 sequence: CASSLGAGRTYNEQFF. The CDR3 nucleotides are TGTGCCAGCAGCTTAGGGGCGGGGAGAACGTACAATGAGCAGTTCTTC.

With regard to this clone: Other nucleotide sequences from this sample produce the same CDR3. The rearrangement joins TRBV28 to TRBJ2-7, with 9 bases fitting TRBD1. V trimming: 4 bases; J trimming: 6 bases; junction bases outside the gene matches: 19. CDR1 and CDR2 from the germline V gene are MDHEN and SYDVKM. This CDR3 spans 18 amino acids. CDR3 residues: CASSSRPFSTGGNCEQYF. The DNA of the CDR3 is TGTGCCAGCAGTTCCCGCCCGTTTTCGACAGGGGGGAATTGCGAGCAGTACTTC.